The 6 T cell receptor beta chains below all came from one sample that was sequenced in a study of blood T cell repertoires in COVID-19. Repertoires were generated with immunoSEQ multiplex PCR, while TCRdb's copy carries only in-frame clones and drops some. The sample carries fewer than 200,000 clones, 88% recorded once. The sample comprised PBMCs or T cells enriched from blood (not recorded which). These receptors were collected from a woman aged 18-35 years who had recovered from COVID-19.

The rearrangement links TRBV28 to TRBJ2-7; D ambiguous. With 8 bases removed from V and 0 bases from J, the gap between germline ends came to 11 bases. This CDR3 has 13 amino acids. CDR1 is MDHEN and CDR2 is SYDVKM in the germline V gene. The CDR3 loop is CASHGFSSYEQYF. CDR3 nucleotide sequence: TGTGCCAGCCACGGGTTTAGCTCCTACGAGCAGTACTTC.

The V gene is TRBV9, the J gene TRBJ2-1; 13 bases map to TRBD2. CDR1 is SGDLS and CDR2 is YYNGEE in the germline V gene. The CDR3 contains 16 residues. Losses at the gene ends were 0 bases for V and 4 bases for J; bases not matched to a gene: 1. CDR3 nucleotides: TGTGCCAGCAGCGTAGGGGGACTAGCGGGGTACAATGAGCAGTTCTTC. Protein sequence: CASSVGGLAGYNEQFF.

This rearrangement joins TRBV4-2 to TRBJ2-5; D possibly corresponds to TRBD1 (5 bases). The CDR3 is 15 residues long. Deletions cut 3 bases from V and 3 bases from J, with 14 bases between. Germline CDR1 and CDR2: LGHNA and YNFKEQ. CDR3 nucleotide sequence: TGTGCCAGCAGCCACACTATGGGGCAGAAAGAGACCCAGTACTTC. This sequence encodes CASSHTMGQKETQYF.

The chain links TRBV3-1 (or the pseudogene TRBV3-2) to TRBJ1-4; 9 bases align to TRBD1. The CDR3 is made up of 16 amino acids. Germline CDR1 and CDR2: LGHDT and YNNKEL (reference sequence). Germline trimming cut 1 base from V and 4 bases from J; bases unmatched to any gene: 4. The CDR3 loop reads CASSQGGQGYNEKLFF. The CDR3 DNA reads TGTGCCAGCAGCCAAGGGGGACAGGGCTATAATGAAAAACTGTTTTTT.

This clone was picked up one time. The rearrangement uses TRBV7-6 and TRBJ2-6; 9 bases are shared with TRBD1. The V gene's germline CDR1 is SGHVS and CDR2 FNYEAQ. Trimming removed 0 bases from V and 0 bases from J; junction bases left unmatched: 6. This CDR3 contains 19 residues. Written as DNA, the CDR3 is TGTGCCAGCAGCTTAGCCTGGACAGGGGATAGCTCTGGGGCCAACGTCCTGACTTTC. Its translation: CASSLAWTGDSSGANVLTF.

This rearrangement joins TRBV5-5 to TRBJ1-1; no firm D call. Germline loops: CDR1 SGHKS, CDR2 YYEKEE (reference sequence). The CDR3 runs to 14 residues. The V end was cut by 0 bases, the J end by 7 bases, with 13 bases between. CDR3 nucleotide sequence: TGTGCCAGCAGCTTGGACAGCCGCTTATTTGAAGCTTTCTTT. Translating it yields CASSLDSRLFEAFF.